The next 17 T cell receptor beta chains were all read from a single sample in a study of preoperative IRX-2 immunotherapy in early breast cancer (dated by TCRdb to between 2018 and 2021). The method was the immunoSEQ multiplex PCR assay. TCRdb retrieved this table from immuneACCESS and kept in-frame rearrangements only. Not all clones are present; in checked studies, unresolved V genes account for under half, and no reason is known for the remainder. The sample data list about 27,000 clones, and around 75% of these were observed just once. Approximately 2.2% of the sample is held by the ten biggest clonotypes. The treatment or condition label on this specimen signifies: preoperative locoregional IRX-2 cytokine immunotherapy. The source was lymph node tissue, collected before IRX-2 immunotherapy. The receptors derive from a human donor with breast cancer.

The gene calls are TRBV14 and TRBJ2-5; D uncertain. Germline V gene lookup returns CDR1 SGHDN and CDR2 FVKESK. V shed 1 base and J shed 1 base, with 10 bases lying between them. The CDR3 contains 15 residues. This chain's CDR3 is CASSQALSVQETQYF. The CDR3 DNA sequence: TGTGCCAGCAGCCAAGCGTTATCAGTCCAAGAGACCCAGTACTTC.

This clone has more than one count but fewer than ten. J is TRBJ2-1 and V is TRBV6-8; TRBD2 might be the D (6 bases). The V gene's germline CDR1 is MNHGY and CDR2 SAAAGT. This CDR3 is 12 amino acids long. Trimming removed 7 bases at V and 7 bases at J, with 11 bases between. The CDR3 nucleotides read TGTGCCAGCATGGCTAGCGTTAATGAGCAGTTCTTC. Protein product: CASMASVNEQFF.

The CDR3 DNA sequence: TGTGCCAGCAGTCAGACAGGGAACTATGGCTACACCTTC. It specifies CASSQTGNYGYTF. This chain connects TRBV6-8 to TRBJ1-2, with 7 bases aligning to TRBD1. The CDR3 is 13 amino acids. Germline-derived CDR1 and CDR2 are MNHGY and SAAAGT. V lost 5 bases to trimming and J lost 2 bases; unmatched junction nucleotides: 2.

The chain recombines TRBV11-3 with TRBJ1-3; D call uncertain. The CDR3 covers 14 residues. V gave up 6 bases and J gave up 0 bases, with 9 bases separating them. The V gene's germline CDR1 is SGHNT and CDR2 YENEEA. The CDR3 nucleotides read TGTGCCAGCAGAATAGCGGGCTCTGGAAACACCATATATTTT. It yields the protein CASRIAGSGNTIYF.

The V and J genes are TRBV11-3 and TRBJ2-3; 11 nucleotides line up with TRBD2. After removal of 5 bases from V and 5 bases from J, the junction contained 9 bases not matched to a gene. The V gene's germline CDR1 is SGHNT and CDR2 YENEEA. This CDR3 has 16 amino acids. The CDR3 spells CASSQNLAGGLDTQYF. The CDR3 DNA reads as TGTGCCAGCAGCCAAAACCTAGCGGGGGGTTTAGATACGCAGTATTTT.

V is TRBV30 and J is TRBJ2-5, with D unclear. Trimming pared 2 bases from V and 0 bases from J, leaving 13 bases between. Germline loops: CDR1 GTSNPN, CDR2 SVGIG (reference sequence). The CDR3 contains 15 residues. The CDR3 loop reads CAWSPRLGYQETQYF. The CDR3 nucleotides are TGTGCCTGGAGTCCCCGACTGGGGTACCAAGAGACCCAGTACTTC.

The CDR3 here is CSVDIQAQGEKLFF. The CDR3 DNA sequence: TGCAGCGTTGATATACAGGCCCAAGGTGAAAAACTGTTTTTT. The chain combines TRBV29-1 with TRBJ1-4; possible D gene TRBD1, 5 bases. Germline assignment: CDR1 SQVTM and CDR2 ANQGSEA. Trimming pared 3 bases from V and 7 bases from J, leaving 15 bases between. The CDR3 contains 14 residues.

V and J are TRBV14 and TRBJ2-1; tentative D call: TRBD1 (5 bases). This CDR3 contains 11 residues. Trimming shortened V by 1 base and J by 12 bases, and 7 bases separated the two germline ends. Germline CDR1 and CDR2: SGHDN and FVKESK. The CDR3 sequence is CASSQGGGQFF. For the CDR3, the DNA is TGTGCCAGCAGCCAAGGGGGCGGGCAGTTCTTC.

The chain uses TRBV11-3 and TRBJ1-2; D not resolved. Trimming cost V 2 bases and J 0 bases, with 16 bases left between them. CDR3 length: 17 amino acids. Germline V gene sequence: CDR1 SGHNT, CDR2 YENEEA. CDR3 nucleotide sequence: TGTGCCAGCAGCTTACGGCCAGCCTCGATATCTAACTATGGCTACACCTTC. Translation: CASSLRPASISNYGYTF.

The chain is built from TRBV6-8 and TRBJ2-7; tentatively, D is TRBD2 (6 bases). V lost 5 bases to trimming and J lost 3 bases, with 17 bases between them. Germline V gives CDR1 MNHGY, CDR2 SAAAGT. The CDR3 loop spans 15 amino acids. In DNA, the CDR3 is TGTGCCAGCAGTCATCGAGGGACGGGGGACTACGAGCAGTACTTC. It is translated as CASSHRGTGDYEQYF.

V and J are TRBV11-3 and TRBJ2-2; 10 bases fit TRBD1. CDR3 size: 14 residues. Germline-derived CDR1 and CDR2 are SGHNT and YENEEA. Trimming cost V 5 bases and J 6 bases; bases outside gene matches: 3. The CDR3 DNA reads as TGTGCCAGCAGCGCTGGGACAGGGGCCGGGGAGCTGTTTTTT. Protein sequence: CASSAGTGAGELFF.

The chain recombines TRBV6-8 with TRBJ2-6; D unclear. Germline-derived CDR1 and CDR2 are MNHGY and SAAAGT. V was pared by 2 bases and J by 2 bases, with 7 bases between. This CDR3 is 15 amino acids long. The CDR3 protein is CASSYSVAGANVLTF. DNA for the CDR3: TGTGCCAGCAGTTACAGTGTTGCTGGGGCCAACGTCCTGACTTTC.

This sequence joins TRBV6-8 and TRBJ1-4; possible D gene TRBD1, 5 bases. Germline CDR1 reads MNHGY; CDR2 reads SAAAGT. The CDR3 is 15 residues long. Trimming cost V 6 bases and J 0 bases, with 11 bases left between them. CDR3 nucleotide sequence: TGTGCCAGCAGGTCCGGGACTACAACTAATGAAAAACTGTTTTTT. Translated: CASRSGTTTNEKLFF.

This chain links TRBV5-1 with TRBJ2-1, with 9 bases aligning to TRBD1. The CDR3 spans 16 residues. V dropped 2 bases and J dropped 7; count of bases not matched to a gene: 10. In germline, CDR1 is SGHRS, CDR2 YFSETQ. CDR3 loop: CASSLKQGAIKNEQFF. Here the CDR3 DNA reads TGCGCCAGCAGCTTAAAACAGGGGGCGATAAAAAATGAGCAGTTCTTC.

The J gene is TRBJ1-1, the V gene TRBV15; 7 positions match TRBD1. J lost 7 bases, V lost 6 bases, and 17 bases had no gene match. CDR3 size: 16 residues. CDR1 is LNHNV, CDR2 YYDKDF, per germline (reference sequence). In DNA, the CDR3 is TGTGCCACCAGAGGGAGCAGGCTCAGGGGGGGAGGTGAAGCTTTCTTT. It yields the protein CATRGSRLRGGGEAFF.

The chain carries TRBV6-8 and TRBJ1-2; D perhaps matches TRBD1 (5 bases). V lost 5 bases and J lost 2, with 12 bases in between. Germline V CDR1 and CDR2: MNHGY, SAAAGT. The CDR3 runs to 14 residues. The CDR3 reads CASSKGWDNYGYTF. In DNA, the CDR3 is TGTGCCAGCAGTAAGGGATGGGACAACTATGGCTACACCTTC.

The DNA of the CDR3 is TGTGCCACCAGGGCCGGACAGGCCCATGGCTACACCTTC. The encoded protein is CATRAGQAHGYTF. V usage is TRBV6-8 and J usage is TRBJ1-2; TRBD1 aligns across 7 bases. The trim removed 10 bases at V and 6 bases at J, leaving 11 bases unmatched. This CDR3 contains 13 residues. Germline V gene data show CDR1 as MNHGY and CDR2 as SAAAGT.